These 6 T cell receptor beta chains came from one sample sequenced in a study of Tregs in tolerant kidney transplant recipients (dated by TCRdb to between 2018 and 2020). According to the study, the label for this sample's time point signals: 6 months after combined kidney and bone marrow transplant. The transplants used related donors with nonmyeloablative bone marrow transplantation, and mixed chimerism in the human trials was transient. Receptor libraries were prepared by the immunoSEQ multiplex PCR assay. Held by TCRdb, this immuneACCESS table contains in-frame sequences only and omits some clones. Under half of the omission traces to an unresolved V gene where checked; the cause of the rest is unknown. The data table for this sample lists 23,000 or so clones. The ten most abundant clones make up around 4% of the sample. The sequencing here drew on CD4+ T cells from blood (PBMCs), taken 6 months after the transplant. These receptors all stem from a human patient who received a combined kidney and bone marrow transplant. The graft donor may be the source of some T cells after a transplant.

As to this clone: The CDR3 is cut off 3 residues early in the read; its end comes from the germline J gene. The V call is TRBV7-2, the J call TRBJ2-7; TRBD1 matches at 7 bases. Germline CDR1 and CDR2: SGHTA and FQGNSA. With V trimmed by 4 bases and J by 0 bases, 6 bases remained unmatched. The length of the CDR3 is 15 residues. The part of the CDR3 DNA that was read is TGTGCCAGCAGCTCCCGGGACAGAAGCTCCTACGAG. This codes for CASSSRDRSSYE. From start to end, the CDR3 is CASSSRDRSSYEQYF. The full variable domain, in which reference TRBV7-2 and TRBJ2-7 provide the parts outside the CDR3, is GAGVSQSPSNKVTEKGKDVELRCDPISGHTALYWYRQSLGQGLEFLIYFQGNSAPDKSGLPSDRFSAERTGGSVSTLTIQRTQQEDSAVYLCASSSRDRSSYEQYFGPGTRLTVT.

Note on this clone: From the germline J gene comes the end of the CDR3, since the read stops 3 residues before it. The genes are TRBV20-1 and TRBJ2-4; D remains ambiguous. V lost 0 bases and J lost 0, with 6 bases in between. Germline V lookup: CDR1 DFQATT, CDR2 SNEGSKA (reference sequence). The CDR3 covers 14 residues. The CDR3 DNA, read in part, is TGCAGTGCTAGAGATCCCCTAGCCAAAAACATT. This sequence encodes CSARDPLAKNI. From start to end, the CDR3 is CSARDPLAKNIQYF.

A remark on this clone: The CDR3 end lies 3 residues beyond the end of the read and is filled in from the germline J gene. The chain uses TRBV18 and TRBJ2-3; 12 bases fit TRBD2. This CDR3 spans 16 amino acids. CDR1 KGHSH and CDR2 LQKENI come from the germline V gene. Unmatched junction bases numbered 7, after V lost 5 bases and J lost 4 bases. The chain's CDR3 is CASSTSTSGSADTQYF. The part of the CDR3 DNA that was read is TGTGCCAGCTCAACCTCGACTAGCGGGAGCGCAGATACG.

With respect to this clone: With the read ending 3 residues before the CDR3 end, the germline J gene is used to fill in that end. The chain joins TRBV12-3 or TRBV12-4 to TRBJ2-3, with D possibly matching TRBD1 (6 bases). Trimming removed 3 bases from V and 2 bases from J, with 12 bases in between. This CDR3 spans 15 amino acids. CDR3 DNA, as far as it was read: TGTGCCAGCAGTTTGGCGGACAGACTCACAGATACG. Its translation: CASSLADRLTDT. The entire CDR3 reads CASSLADRLTDTQYF.

A word on this clone: Coverage ceases 3 residues before the CDR3 finishes, and the germline J gene fills in the end. The chain uses TRBV5-6 and TRBJ1-1; 7 bases align to TRBD1. CDR3 length: 15 amino acids. J was trimmed by 4 bases and V by 0 bases; bases with no gene match: 6. Germline V CDR1 and CDR2: SGHDT, YYEEEE. The CDR3: CASSLVDRVGTEAFF. The CDR3 DNA, read in part, is TGTGCCAGCAGCTTGGTTGACAGGGTGGGCACTGAA.

Concerning this clone: The read halts 3 residues ahead of the CDR3 end, with the missing end drawn from the germline J gene. The V gene is TRBV5-6, the J gene TRBJ1-2; tentatively, D is TRBD1 (5 bases). The CDR3 loop spans 11 amino acids. The germline V gene has CDR1 SGHDT and CDR2 YYEEEE. This chain's CDR3 is CASSSRVGYTF. Partial CDR3 DNA: TGTGCCAGCAGCTCCAGGGTCGGC.